This TCR beta chain was observed in a study of blood T cells in healthy people across ages (dated by TCRdb to about 2015). For context, the study as a whole: In model experiments, template switching captured roughly one uniquely barcoded TCR beta cDNA molecule for every two T cells. Using deep sequencing normalized with unique cDNA molecular identifiers, the study measured how TCR beta repertoire diversity changes with age. Four age groups were formed from the donors: young (average roughly 16 years), middle-aged (approximately 42), aged (62) and long-lived (around 82). For two donors (one aged 18 to 30 and one aged 80 or older), the study analyzed two additional independent replicas of 1 million unique cDNA reads from the same blood draw. What the research found in general, with its limitations: Conclusive comparison of naive and antigen-experienced compartments was prevented by the profiling of bulk unsorted PBMCs. Estimates of total diversity based on one million sequenced T cells were regarded as lower bounds and as underestimates. The CMV infection status of donors was not known, potentially confounding age-related changes in expanded clonotypes. The percentage of naive T cells measured by flow cytometry correlated strongly with observed TCR beta diversity. Compared with the aged group, the long-lived group had more naive CD4+ T cells, fewer expanded clones and increased TCR diversity, a pattern suggesting age selection. As age increased, observed TCR beta diversity per million T cells dropped in a roughly linear way, and a significant reduction was already evident by age around 41.

Comments on this clonotype: No cognate antigen has been identified for it. It has no much larger one-base neighbor in the sample; base qualities were not kept.

Preparation of the library involved 5' RACE. TCRdb shows the sequencer as Illumina HiSeq 2500. A second PCR of roughly 7 to 11 cycles was performed with a sample-barcoded 5' primer and a J-beta primer mix. Each TCR beta cDNA molecule received a unique molecular identifier from a template-switch 5' adaptor carrying 12 random nucleotides. Each sample yielded at least 3 million CDR3-containing paired-end reads. The Mint cDNA synthesis kit, primed by a TRBC-specific oligonucleotide, was used to synthesize first-strand cDNA from all RNA. After uracil-DNA glycosylase treatment, a first 18-cycle PCR used universal primers M1SS and BC2_uni_R on all cDNA. Processing in the source paper ran as follows. Normalization of each sample was performed by random selection of 1 million high-quality reads, each carrying a distinct molecular identifier. Instead of being binned into consensus sequences, reads that shared molecular identifiers were thrown out. MiTCR, with a Q25 quality threshold and the strictest error-elimination algorithm, was used for CDR3 identification, clonotype clustering and error correction. Lower-bound total TCR beta diversity was estimated with a nonparametric unseen species model using Euler transformation. The public sequencing data were trimmed at Q25 with fastp and processed into clonotypes with MiXCR by TCRdb, which kept only in-frame beta chains. Rows merge per CDR3 protein into single entries with the most common DNA and genes. V and J calls and clone size were set by TCRdb, not the authors. Here the sample has some 1,000,000 distinct CDR3 sequences; roughly 24% occur a single time. In total, the top ten clones hold 0.65% to 0.75% of the sample.

A distance of 10 bases separates the germline ends of V and J, which lose 3 bases and 5 bases respectively. As encoded in the germline V gene, CDR1 is SQVTM while CDR2 is ANQGSEA. The CDR3 covers 12 residues, taking in both the cysteine and the phenylalanine. The only DNA kept is the CDR3, 36 bases in frame from the first base. Systemically healthy Caucasian individuals from Russia, 39 in total and aged about 6 to 95 years, were included as donors. Each donor gave approximately 9.4 milliliters of peripheral blood, drawn into EDTA-treated Vacutainer tubes. Ficoll-Paque density-gradient centrifugation was used to isolate PBMCs, with at least 6.5 million per sample. Total RNA was extracted from PBMCs with Trizol reagent, with at least 5.5 micrograms obtained per sample. For every donor, flow cytometry on a PBMC aliquot measured the percentage of naive CD45RAhigh/CD27high T cells. This sample was shared with a second study, whose subject was T cells of mothers and their children. As that second study puts it: Nine systemically healthy Caucasian individuals, comprising three mothers and their six children, were included as donors. cDNA synthesis used all of the extracted RNA, with approximately 1.4 ug of RNA in each 15 ul reaction. In the second PCR, the M1S primer added sample barcodes and 2-4 random nucleotides. Over 9.5 million TCR beta CDR3 reads were obtained for each mother, and 3 million to 3.5 million reads were obtained for each child. In both related and unrelated pairs, thymic selection shapes the output of TCR recombination in a similar way, with inherited differences having only a minor effect. Normalized repertoire overlap was always slightly but never significantly higher in related than unrelated mother-child pairs. With a sensitivity of about 100 clones per million clonotypes, no persistent microchimeric T cell clones were detected. The study used deep NGS to compare TCR beta repertoires of mothers and children, seeking features distinguishing related mother-child pairs from unrelated individuals. Mothers averaged about 37 +/- 4 years of age and children averaged approximately 12 +/- 4 years. After adapters were ligated using NEBNext reagents, the libraries underwent 100+100 nt paired-end sequencing on an Illumina HiSeq 2000. To prevent cross-contamination, the mother and child libraries were prepared one month apart and sequenced in separate runs. Each donor had between 500,000 and 2,000,000 distinct TCR beta clonotypes identified. Naive TCR beta clonotypes were estimated from low-frequency clonotypes matched to each donor's FACS-determined naive share, without sorting.

The material sequenced was blood. The V gene is TRBV29-1 and the J gene is TRBJ2-5; the D gene cannot be resolved beyond TRBD1 or TRBD2, each matching 6 bases. This clonotype originated in a girl aged 2 to 9 in good health. Here the CDR3 is given as CSVDRRGETQYF. The nucleotide sequence reads as follows: TGCAGCGTTGATAGGAGGGGGGAGACCCAGTACTTC.